A selection of T cell receptor beta chains follows, all from one sample in a study of cytomegalovirus exposure and HLA in healthy donors. Some clones are missing from TCRdb's copy, which holds only in-frame ones; the method was immunoSEQ multiplex PCR. The sample shows about 120,000 clones, 81% of them seen only once. The specimen sequenced was PBMCs. The receptor source for this set is a woman aged 40 to 50 in good health and CMV-seronegative. Both conserved end residues are part of each CDR3. Each record gives: clone size, V gene, CDR3 protein. Clone size, where shown, is once, few, many, or a class for clones that have expanded.

NA TRBV14 CASSQYQDRTGYTF
NA TRBV19 CASQAGGLGGHNEQFF
NA TRBV7-3 CASSGTGNTGELFF
NA TRBV7-2 CASSASGTASYEQYF
NA TRBV5-6 CASSLYGGGNEQFF
once TRBV13 CASSLGRDISYEQYF
NA TRBV19 CASSIGQGWITEAFF
NA TRBV11-2 CASSLAGGSGNTIYF
NA TRBV4-1 CASKSGPSGETQYF
NA TRBV5-1 CASSLVISQDSYEQYF
few TRBV5-4 CASSSSKQGSEKLFF
NA TRBV30 CAWNRGSGANVLTF
NA TRBV5-1 CASSLDGYVAGNTEAFF
NA TRBV6-1 CASSEYRPTSGNAGELFF
NA TRBV2 CASSENTGAPYEQYF
NA TRBV4-3 CASSQSGGYNEQFF
NA TRBV2 CASRQGSYGYTF
few TRBV27 CASSLGQGIGGYGYTF
NA TRBV5-1 CASSFTGGADTQYF
NA TRBV2 CASSTPSTGGAGRYEQFF
NA TRBV7-8 CASSFGVPDGYTF
few TRBV5-6 CASSLANFEAFF
once TRBV2 CASSEGDQGYEQYF
NA TRBV11-2 CASSLILSRDEQYF
few TRBV28 CASMGQSHSNQPQHF
few TRBV10-3 CAISDSGSGNTEAFF
NA TRBV28 CASRPGTSGRGDIQYF
NA TRBV11-1 CASSTSGFSNTGELFF
NA TRBV5-6 CASSLGLGQGATEQYF
NA TRBV19 CASSKTGQPYEQYF
NA TRBV2 CASRQGREKLFF
NA TRBV18 CASSAGTGNTEAFF
NA TRBV9 CASSGEREGRHEQFF
NA TRBV7-8 CASSSTRASDYYNEQFF
NA TRBV7-2 CASSFQGATIMNLYGYTF
NA TRBV5-1 CASSLPDRANTEAFF
NA TRBV9 CASSVGQGLDEQYF
NA TRBV4-2 CASSQEVLRADTQYF
NA TRBV25-1 CASSDRGEKLFF
NA TRBV28 CASSFGSSRNTEAFF
NA TRBV13 CASSQKGDRTTNEKLFF
NA TRBV5-4 CASSRESSDTQYF
NA TRBV9 CASSVAGHHEQYF
NA TRBV5-6 CASSLLTPAPEAFF
NA TRBV28 CASSPSGDRVGNEQFF
NA TRBV4-3 CASSPWGDPNQPQHF
NA TRBV27 CASSWVWAQQNTGELFF
NA TRBV2 CASMGTSGGNGYTF
NA TRBV10-3 CAISDRGTEAFF
NA TRBV11-3 CASSLDETGGPSRNTEAFF